These T cell receptor beta chains were read from a single sample in a study of untreated major depressive disorder. Sequenced by immunoSEQ multiplex PCR; TCRdb stores in-frame clones only, minus some. The sample contains about 20,000 clones, around 90% of which appear only once. Specimen: CD4+ T cells from PBMCs. The receptors were gathered from a woman aged 40 to 49 with major depressive disorder. CDR3s include the opening cysteine and the closing phenylalanine or tryptophan. Each record gives: V gene, clone size, J gene, D gene, CDR3 protein, CDR3 DNA. The D gene is left open where the match is weak. Clone sizes are given selectively: once, few, many, or a class where the clone is expanded.

>TRBV5-6|-|TRBJ1-2|TRBD1
CASRSLSGGYGYTF
TGTGCCAGCAGATCTCTATCAGGGGGCTATGGCTACACCTTC
>TRBV5-6|-|TRBJ2-3|-
CASSFSSTDTQYF
TGTGCCAGCAGCTTTTCTAGCACAGATACGCAGTATTTT
>TRBV6-5|-|TRBJ1-2|-
CASSYYGGGYTF
TGTGCCAGCAGTTACTATGGGGGTGGCTACACCTTC
>TRBV7-2|-|TRBJ2-2|-
CASSLVGANTGELFF
TGTGCCAGCAGCTTAGTGGGGGCGAACACCGGGGAGCTGTTTTTT
>TRBV19|-|TRBJ2-5|-
CASSLAPGETQYF
TGTGCCAGTTCCCTTGCCCCTGGGGAGACCCAGTACTTC
>TRBV5-1|-|TRBJ1-1|-
CASSLGDPKEGAFF
TGCGCCAGCAGCTTGGGGGACCCAAAAGAGGGGGCTTTCTTT
>TRBV29-1|-|TRBJ1-1|-
CSCLRATEAFF
TGCAGCTGTTTGAGGGCCACTGAAGCTTTCTTT
>TRBV5-1|-|TRBJ2-5|-
CASSLEGETQYF
TGCGCCAGCAGCTTGGAGGGGGAGACCCAGTACTTC
>TRBV2|once|TRBJ2-7|TRBD1
CASSDRTGGFNEQYF
TGTGCCAGCAGTGATCGGACAGGGGGCTTCAACGAGCAGTACTTC
>TRBV7-3|-|TRBJ1-1|-
CASRLPRDTEAFF
TGTGCCAGCAGACTCCCCCGGGACACTGAAGCTTTCTTT
>TRBV7-8|few|TRBJ1-5|TRBD1
CASSFATGLGNQPQHF
TGTGCCAGCAGCTTCGCGACAGGGCTTGGCAATCAGCCCCAGCATTTT
>TRBV5-1|-|TRBJ1-2|TRBD1
CASSPGQGGGYTF
TGCGCCAGCAGCCCGGGACAGGGTGGTGGCTACACCTTC
>TRBV13|-|TRBJ1-2|-
CASSPRAGTYGYTF
TGTGCCAGCAGCCCGCGAGCGGGGACATATGGCTACACCTTC
>TRBV27|-|TRBJ1-1|-
CASSKSFPGATEAFF
TGTGCCAGCAGTAAATCCTTTCCGGGGGCCACTGAAGCTTTCTTT
>TRBV29-1|-|TRBJ2-1|TRBD2
CSVRSGRMPNEQFF
TGCAGCGTTAGATCCGGGAGGATGCCGAATGAGCAGTTCTTC
>TRBV7-9|-|TRBJ1-1|-
CASSLYGGNTEAFF
TGTGCCAGCAGCTTATACGGGGGGAACACTGAAGCTTTCTTT
>TRBV5-4|-|TRBJ2-7|-
CASSLEPYRDYEQYF
TGTGCCAGCAGCTTGGAGCCTTACCGGGACTACGAGCAGTACTTC
>TRBV7-3|-|TRBJ2-1|TRBD2
CASSRMAGGLGEQFF
TGTGCCAGCAGCCGGATGGCGGGGGGGCTTGGTGAGCAGTTCTTC
>TRBV18|-|TRBJ1-2|-
CASSARTQGKTNYGYTF
TGTGCCAGCTCCGCCCGTACCCAGGGGAAAACGAACTATGGCTACACCTTC
>TRBV4-3|-|TRBJ2-5|TRBD2
CASSHDFSGRAGTQYF
TGCGCCAGCAGCCACGACTTCAGCGGGAGGGCAGGGACCCAGTACTTC
>TRBV9|-|TRBJ2-3|-
CASSVLISADTQYF
TGTGCCAGCAGCGTATTAATTAGTGCAGATACGCAGTATTTT
>TRBV6-5|once|TRBJ2-1|-
CASSYSRTAVSEQFF
TGTGCCAGCAGTTACTCCCGGACTGCCGTAAGTGAGCAGTTCTTC
>TRBV11-2|once|TRBJ2-7|-
CASSLDRLSYEQYF
TGTGCCAGCAGCTTAGATCGTCTATCCTACGAGCAGTACTTC
>TRBV9|-|TRBJ2-5|-
CASSVSSTGETQYF
TGTGCCAGCAGCGTCTCGTCAACAGGGGAGACCCAGTACTTC
>TRBV7-7|-|TRBJ2-1|TRBD2
CASSLDGGGRKFF
TGTGCTAGCAGCTTAGACGGCGGGGGGAGGAAGTTCTTC
>TRBV2|-|TRBJ1-2|-
CASRRGSAYGYTF
TGTGCCAGCAGGCGGGGATCAGCGTATGGCTACACCTTC
>TRBV7-2|once|TRBJ2-2|TRBD2
CASSLVGSGATGELFF
TGTGCCAGCAGCTTAGTGGGTAGCGGGGCGACCGGGGAGCTGTTTTTT